The 21 T cell receptor beta chains below were found in one sample sequenced in a study of early T cells in non-severe SARS-CoV-2 infection. A single record per CDR3 protein comes from TCRdb applying MiXCR to the 5' RACE reads. The sample lists 20,000 to 30,000 distinct CDR3 sequences; less than 6% were seen once. Sequenced material: whole blood. These receptor sequences come from an adult who was a healthcare worker with PCR-confirmed SARS-CoV-2 infection or an uninfected control (not recorded which).

This clonotype was found many times. V gene TRBV14 combines with J gene TRBJ2-3; D gene unclear. V was cut by 2 bases and J by 7 bases, with 4 bases left in between. This CDR3 has 11 amino acids. CDR1 SGHDN and CDR2 FVKESK come from the germline V gene. The CDR3 sequence: CASSQSNTQYF. The CDR3 DNA is TGTGCCAGCAGCCAATCGAATACGCAGTATTTT.

This clonotype showed up many times. The chain couples TRBV6-2 or TRBV6-3 to TRBJ1-1; D unclear. CDR3 length: 15 residues. CDR1 is MNHEY, CDR2 SVGEGT, per germline. V was cut by 7 bases and J by 1 base, with 16 bases left in between. CDR3 in DNA: TGTGCCAGCACTCTCTCTGGGCGTGGGAACACTGAAGCTTTCTTT. Translating gives CASTLSGRGNTEAFF.

The chain has TRBV4-3 and TRBJ2-3; D possibly corresponds to TRBD2 (6 bases). The CDR3 contains 16 residues. Trimming cost V 0 bases and J 3 bases, with 13 bases left between them. The germline V gene has CDR1 LGHNA and CDR2 YSLEER. CDR3 in DNA: TGCGCCAGCAGCCAAGATAGGGGAGCGGGTACAGATACGCAGTATTTT. It yields the protein CASSQDRGAGTDTQYF.

The chain joins TRBV11-3 to TRBJ2-1; tentatively, D is TRBD2 (6 bases). The ends were cut back, 5 bases at V and 5 bases at J, with 13 bases in the middle. The CDR3 totals 14 residues. The germline gives CDR1 SGHNT, CDR2 YENEEA. CDR3 nucleotides: TGTGCCAGCAGCCCGGGGAGGTCCCACAATGAGCAGTTCTTC. It encodes CASSPGRSHNEQFF.

This clonotype occurred many times. The V gene is TRBV15, the J gene TRBJ2-1, with 10 bases that match TRBD2. This CDR3 has 18 residues. Germline CDR1 and CDR2: LNHNV and YYDKDF (reference sequence). V dropped 0 bases and J dropped 5; count of bases not matched to a gene: 10. CDR3 residues: CATSRDPLAGGSNNEQFF. CDR3 nucleotide sequence: TGTGCCACCAGCAGAGATCCATTAGCGGGGGGTTCCAACAATGAGCAGTTCTTC.

This clonotype was counted a few times. The chain joins TRBV2 to TRBJ1-1; no reliable D call. Germline CDR1 is SNHLY and CDR2 is FYNNEI. This CDR3 region has 13 residues. The V end was cut by 6 bases, the J end by 0 bases, with 8 bases between. CDR3: CASRPTLNTEAFF. The CDR3 region has the DNA TGTGCCAGCAGACCCACCCTGAACACTGAAGCTTTCTTT.

This clonotype was observed many times. V and J are TRBV12-3 or TRBV12-4 and TRBJ2-7; TRBD1 aligns across 9 bases. CDR3 length: 14 amino acids. The V gene end was trimmed by 8 bases and the J gene end by 4 bases; junction bases not matched to a gene: 9. DNA of the CDR3: TGTGCCAGCCGACCCGGGACAGGGATTTACGAGCAGTACTTC. This encodes CASRPGTGIYEQYF.

Ten or more counts support this clonotype. The V and J genes are TRBV18 and TRBJ1-1; perhaps TRBD1 as D (5 bases). Germline V lookup: CDR1 KGHSH, CDR2 LQKENI. V dropped 6 bases and J dropped 1 base, with 9 bases sitting between them. This CDR3 contains 13 residues. CDR3: CASSPQGNTEAFF. DNA for the CDR3: TGTGCCAGCTCCCCTCAGGGGAACACTGAAGCTTTCTTT.

By share of the sample, this clonotype is medium-sized (0.01 to 0.1%). The J gene is TRBJ1-1, the V gene TRBV13; TRBD1 agrees at 11 bases. Germline CDR1 reads PRHDT; CDR2 reads FYEKMQ (reference sequence). V was clipped by 5 bases and J by 10 bases; unmatched bases: 9. This CDR3 contains 14 residues. CDR3 amino acids: CASSPRTGGSGAFF. The CDR3 DNA sequence: TGTGCCAGCAGCCCACGGACAGGGGGCAGTGGAGCTTTCTTT.

This clonotype was seen repeatedly, ten times or more. This rearrangement joins TRBV11-2 to TRBJ2-5, with TRBD2 matching 8 bases. The ends lost 4 bases at V and 5 bases at J; junction bases unmatched: 12. Germline V gene sequence: CDR1 SGHAT, CDR2 FQNNGV. The CDR3 totals 16 residues. For the CDR3, the DNA is TGTGCCAGCAGCTCTACTAGCGGAATGACTCGGGAGACCCAGTACTTC. Residues: CASSSTSGMTRETQYF.

This clonotype was seen ten or more times. The rearrangement joins TRBV29-1 to TRBJ2-4, with D possibly being TRBD1 or TRBD2 (6 bases each). The germline gives CDR1 SQVTM, CDR2 ANQGSEA. The CDR3 runs 14 residues. V was clipped by 6 bases and J by 0 bases, with 12 bases between them. Written as DNA, the CDR3 is TGCAGCGTAGGTGAGGGGGGAGCCAAAAACATTCAGTACTTC. Encoded protein: CSVGEGGAKNIQYF. Using reference TRBV29-1 and TRBJ2-4 for the parts outside the CDR3, the full variable domain is SAVISQKPSRDICQRGTSLTIQCQVDSQVTMMFWYRQQPGQSLTLIATANQGSEATYESGFVIDKFPISRPNLTFSTLTVSNMSPEDSSIYLCSVGEGGAKNIQYFGAGTRLSVL.

This clonotype was seen repeatedly, ten times or more. The junction departs from the called germline gene at one end, perhaps through a read error. The rearrangement links TRBV7-7 to TRBJ1-5; D is possibly TRBD1 (5 bases). The CDR3 spans 16 residues. Germline assignment: CDR1 SSHAT and CDR2 FNYEAQ (reference sequence). The CDR3 region is CASSLTGPASNQPQHF. In nucleotides, the CDR3 is TGTGCTAGCAGCCTTACGGGACCCGCCAGCAATCAGCCCCAGCATTTT.

This clonotype was recorded many times. This chain joins TRBV19 and TRBJ1-5; D possibly corresponds to TRBD1 (6 bases). The germline V gene encodes CDR1 LNHDA and CDR2 SQIVND (reference sequence). This CDR3 has 16 amino acids. V shed 6 bases and J shed 6 bases, with 21 bases lying between them. CDR3 residues: CASRTILQGNSQPQHF. The CDR3 nucleotides are TGTGCCAGTAGAACAATACTACAGGGTAATAGTCAGCCCCAGCATTTT. Complete variable domain (other parts from reference TRBV19 and TRBJ1-5): DGGITQSPKYLFRKEGQNVTLSCEQNLNHDAMYWYRQDPGQGLRLIYYSQIVNDFQKGDIAEGYSVSREKKESFPLTVTSAQKNPTAFYLCASRTILQGNSQPQHFGDGTRLSIL.

This clonotype appeared many times. The rearrangement uses TRBV19 and TRBJ2-3, with 11 bases matching TRBD2. This CDR3 region has 16 residues. Trimming removed 8 bases from V and 0 bases from J; junction bases left unmatched: 7. Per germline, CDR1 LNHDA and CDR2 SQIVND (reference sequence). CDR3 loop: CASAGLAGLSTDTQYF. As DNA, the CDR3 is TGTGCCAGTGCCGGACTAGCGGGCCTGAGCACAGATACGCAGTATTTT.

On this clonotype itself: Just one base apart from a much larger clone, this may be a read error. This chain connects TRBV6-2 or TRBV6-3 to TRBJ1-2; the D gene is possibly TRBD1 (5 bases). Looked up from germline, CDR1 is MNHEY and CDR2 is SVGEGT. The CDR3 spans 14 residues. CDR3 protein: CPSSRRDPPYGYTF. The CDR3 DNA reads as TGTCCCAGCAGTCGGAGGGACCCCCCCTATGGCTACACCTTC.

The CDR3 DNA sequence: TGTGCCAGCTCACCTGCCGGGACAGGGCCCTACGAGCAGTACTTC. The encoded protein is CASSPAGTGPYEQYF. The chain joins TRBV18 to TRBJ2-7, with 9 bases identical to TRBD1. CDR1 and CDR2 (germline): KGHSH, LQKENI. Losses at the gene ends were 3 bases for V and 2 bases for J; bases not matched to a gene: 5. This CDR3 is built from 15 residues. Using reference TRBV18 and TRBJ2-7 for the parts outside the CDR3, the full variable domain is NAGVMQNPRHLVRRRGQEARLRCSPMKGHSHVYWYRQLPEEGLKFMVYLQKENIIDESGMPKERFSAEFPKEGPSILRIQQVVRGDSAAYFCASSPAGTGPYEQYFGPGTRLTVT.

This clonotype was detected ten times or more. V and J are TRBV19 and TRBJ2-1; 8 bases agree with TRBD1. Germline CDR1 reads LNHDA; CDR2 reads SQIVND (reference sequence). V trimming: 3 bases; J trimming: 3 bases; junction bases outside the gene matches: 7. The CDR3 runs to 16 residues. CDR3 sequence (DNA): TGTGCCAGTAGTATCTTCAGGGGGCTAGGCTACAATGAGCAGTTCTTC. It is translated as CASSIFRGLGYNEQFF.

Worth noting for this clonotype: Being one base from a much bigger clone, this may be a read error. The rearrangement uses TRBV6-5 and TRBJ2-7, with D hard to call. The CDR3 extends over 14 amino acids. Trimming took off 7 bases at V and 6 bases at J, with 19 bases between the two ends. Germline V gives CDR1 MNHEY, CDR2 SVGAGI. CDR3 loop: CASTQRRSLGEQYF. DNA of the CDR3: TGTGCCAGCACCCAACGGAGAAGCCTAGGCGAGCAGTACTTC.

By share, this clonotype counts as medium-sized. CDR3 coding DNA: TGCAGTGCTAGGCGTGGACAGTACAACACTGAAGCTTTCTTT. Its protein is CSARRGQYNTEAFF. V usage is TRBV20-1 and J usage is TRBJ1-1, with a possible D match to TRBD1 (6 bases). This CDR3 is 14 amino acids long. Trimming removed 3 bases at V and 2 bases at J, with 13 bases between. Germline values: CDR1 DFQATT, CDR2 SNEGSKA (reference sequence).

The chain employs TRBV29-1 and TRBJ1-2, with TRBD1 as a possible D gene (5 bases). This CDR3 spans 15 amino acids. Germline CDR1 reads SQVTM; CDR2 reads ANQGSEA. V lost 6 bases, J lost 2 bases, and 19 bases lay in between. The CDR3 region has the DNA TGCAGCGTCTCTTGGTCAGGGAACCACAACTATGGCTACACCTTC. This translates into CSVSWSGNHNYGYTF.

By share, this clonotype counts as medium-sized. This chain connects TRBV20-1 to TRBJ1-5, with D uncertain. Trimming pared 3 bases from V and 6 bases from J, leaving 9 bases between. The CDR3 is made up of 12 amino acids. The germline V gene has CDR1 DFQATT and CDR2 SNEGSKA (reference sequence). The CDR3: CSARVRGQPQHF. The CDR3 region has the DNA TGCAGTGCTAGGGTACGGGGTCAGCCCCAGCATTTT.